The 26 T cell receptor beta chains below were found in one sample sequenced in a study of breast tumors, draining lymph nodes, adjacent tissues. TCRdb re-called the multiplex PCR reads with MiXCR, one entry per CDR3 protein. Altogether around 290,000 distinct CDR3 sequences are present, around 30% being singletons, with the ten largest covering around 1%. Breast cancer patients provided tissue from their axillary draining lymph nodes. Sequencing was carried out using axillary lymph node tissue. The receptor source for this set is a female donor with breast cancer. Some clones in this sample may be carry-over from other donors' samples.

This chain uses TRBV7-9 with TRBJ1-5, with a possible D match to TRBD1 (6 bases). CDR1 is SEHNR, CDR2 FQNEAQ, per germline (reference sequence). The CDR3 length is 14 residues. The V end lost 3 bases, the J end lost 5 bases, and 11 bases lay between the germline ends. The CDR3, as DNA: TGTGCCAGCAGCTTGGGGGGGCGTGATCAGCCCCAGCATTTT. Its protein product is CASSLGGRDQPQHF.

This clonotype was counted ten times or more. The chain couples TRBV4-1 to TRBJ2-7; the match to TRBD2 covers 9 bases. J was trimmed by 1 base and V by 6 bases; bases with no gene match: 10. The germline gives CDR1 MGHRA, CDR2 YSYEKL. The CDR3 totals 16 residues. The CDR3 is CASSLAGLTYSYEQYF. The CDR3 DNA is TGCGCCAGCAGTCTAGCGGGACTAACTTATTCCTACGAGCAGTACTTC.

In regard to this clonotype: With a much larger clone just one base away, this may be a read error. The chain employs TRBV6-5 and TRBJ1-5, with D unresolved. The CDR3 consists of 15 residues. Germline CDR1 and CDR2: MNHEY and SVGAGI. CDR3 sequence (DNA): TGTGCCGGCAGTTACAAGTTTGATAGCAATCAGCCCCAGCATTTT. Protein product: CAGSYKFDSNQPQHF.

This clonotype was counted at least ten times. This sequence joins TRBV20-1 and TRBJ2-7, with 10 bases identical to TRBD1. This CDR3 has 15 residues. From germline, CDR1 is DFQATT and CDR2 SNEGSKA (reference sequence). The V segment lost 7 bases and the J segment 0 bases; nucleotides outside the gene matches: 9. CDR3: CSGMETGGLSYEQYF. The CDR3 bases are TGCAGTGGGATGGAGACAGGGGGCCTCTCCTACGAGCAGTACTTC.

This clonotype was seen repeatedly, ten times or more. The chain couples TRBV25-1 to TRBJ2-3; D is undetermined. The CDR3 is 13 amino acids. V dropped 3 bases and J dropped 0 bases, with 4 bases sitting between them. The V gene's germline CDR1 is MGHDK and CDR2 SYGVNS. This CDR3 is CASSDFSTDTQYF. CDR3 nucleotide sequence: TGTGCCAGCAGTGACTTTAGCACAGATACGCAGTATTTT.

This clonotype came up many times. The CDR3 region is CASSRGDAHNSPLHF. The CDR3 nucleotides read TGTGCCAGCAGCAGAGGGGACGCCCATAATTCACCCCTCCACTTT. The chain uses TRBV9 and TRBJ1-6; maybe TRBD1 (5 bases). The germline V gene has CDR1 SGDLS and CDR2 YYNGEE. The CDR3 extends over 15 amino acids. V lost 4 bases and J 5 bases, leaving 13 bases between the germline ends.

This clonotype has ten or more counts. The V call is TRBV12-3 or TRBV12-4, the J call TRBJ2-5; D is tentatively TRBD1 or TRBD2 (5 bases each). The CDR3 runs to 13 residues. V lost 4 bases, J lost 5 bases, and 11 bases lay in between. The DNA for the CDR3 is TGTGCCAGCAGTTCCCGGGGCGCTGAGACCCAGTACTTC. As protein: CASSSRGAETQYF.

This clonotype was observed a few times. The genes are TRBV5-1 and TRBJ2-5; TRBD2 is a possible D gene (6 bases). Germline V gene sequence: CDR1 SGHRS, CDR2 YFSETQ. The CDR3 loop spans 13 amino acids. Trimming stripped 4 bases from V and 3 bases from J, with 10 bases between. CDR3 sequence: CASSPGGKETQYF. In DNA form, the CDR3 reads TGCGCCAGCAGCCCCGGGGGAAAAGAGACCCAGTACTTC. The variable domain in full, completed from reference TRBV5-1 and TRBJ2-5, reads KAGVTQTPRYLIKTRGQQVTLSCSPISGHRSVSWYQQTPGQGLQFLFEYFSETQRNKGNFPGRFSGRQFSNSRSEMNVSTLELGDSALYLCASSPGGKETQYFGPGTRLLVL.

This clonotype was counted many times. This chain uses TRBV5-8 with TRBJ2-7; D is perhaps TRBD1 (5 bases). The V end was cut by 5 bases, the J end by 3 bases, with 9 bases between. The CDR3 totals 12 residues. In germline, CDR1 is SGHTS, CDR2 YDEGEE. The CDR3: CASSKDNYEQYF. Here the CDR3 DNA reads TGTGCCAGCAGTAAGGACAACTACGAGCAGTACTTC.

Concerning this clonotype: At one end, the junction sequence differs from germline, possibly due to a read error. The rearrangement joins TRBV10-3 to TRBJ2-5; unclear D gene. CDR1 is ENHRY, CDR2 SYGVKD, per germline. The CDR3 covers 13 residues. CDR3 residues: CASSVGRIETQYF. CDR3 DNA sequence: TGTGCCAGCAGTGTTGGGCGGATAGAGACCCAGTACTTC.

This clonotype was seen repeatedly, ten times or more. The chain links TRBV29-1 to TRBJ2-3; D gene unclear. Germline values: CDR1 SQVTM, CDR2 ANQGSEA. The V end lost 1 base, the J end lost 2 bases, and 22 bases lay between the germline ends. This CDR3 contains 18 residues. The CDR3 coding sequence is TGCAGCGTTGAAGCCCCTTTGGGTTCCCCGCTTATCACAGATACGCAGTATTTT. Encoded protein: CSVEAPLGSPLITDTQYF.

The chain combines TRBV12-3 or TRBV12-4 with TRBJ2-5, with TRBD1 matching over 11 bases. The CDR3 loop spans 15 amino acids. The V segment lost 4 bases and the J segment 4 bases; nucleotides outside the gene matches: 5. CDR3 residues: CASSSRTGGGETQYF. The CDR3 DNA sequence: TGTGCCAGCAGTTCTAGGACAGGGGGCGGAGAGACCCAGTACTTC.

This clonotype appeared many times. In nucleotides, the CDR3 is TGTGCCAGCAGCTTAGGGCAGGCCCTCCAAGAGACCCAGTACTTC. It yields the protein CASSLGQALQETQYF. The chain combines TRBV11-2 with TRBJ2-5; unclear D gene. The V end was cut by 1 base, the J end by 1 base, with 10 bases between. Germline V gene sequence: CDR1 SGHAT, CDR2 FQNNGV. The CDR3 covers 15 residues.

In the case of this clonotype: A much more abundant neighbour one base away suggests this may be a read error. V and J are TRBV11-3 and TRBJ2-7; maybe TRBD1 (5 bases). This CDR3 region has 14 residues. Between the trimmed V and J ends, which lost 0 bases and 3 bases, there was a span of 9 bases. Germline loops: CDR1 SGHNT, CDR2 YENEEA. CDR3 coding DNA: TGTGCCAGCAGCTTAGAGACAGATATCTACGAGCAGTACTTC. This encodes CASSLETDIYEQYF.

This clonotype showed up many times. CDR3 sequence (DNA): TGCAGCGTCTCGACTATAAACCCTACCGGGGAGCTGTTTTTT. It is translated as CSVSTINPTGELFF. The chain employs TRBV29-1 and TRBJ2-2, with D perhaps matching TRBD2 (5 bases). From germline, CDR1 is SQVTM and CDR2 ANQGSEA. V lost 6 bases and J lost 5, with 16 bases in between. The length of the CDR3 is 14 residues.

This clonotype appeared many times. In DNA form, the CDR3 reads TGTGCCAGCAGCTCCGAACAAAGCTCCTACAATGAGCAGTTCTTC. Translating it yields CASSSEQSSYNEQFF. The rearrangement links TRBV7-9 to TRBJ2-1; D gene uncertain. The V and J ends lost 4 bases and 0 bases respectively, with 10 bases between them. CDR3 length: 15 residues. Germline CDR1 SEHNR, CDR2 FQNEAQ (reference sequence).

In its sample, this clonotype was seen many times. V usage is TRBV20-1 and J usage is TRBJ1-6, with 7 bases that match TRBD1. The CDR3 loop spans 13 amino acids. CDR1 and CDR2 from the germline V gene are DFQATT and SNEGSKA (reference sequence). The CDR3 coding sequence is TGCAGCGGTAGACAGGGCGGGTCTTCACCCCTCCACTTT. The encoded protein is CSGRQGGSSPLHF.

This sequence joins TRBV4-3 and TRBJ2-5, with D unclear. The V gene lost 0 bases and the J gene lost 6 bases, with 14 bases spanning the gap. Germline CDR1 reads LGHNA; CDR2 reads YSLEER. The CDR3 is 15 amino acids. This CDR3 reads CASSQETGSLKTQYF. The CDR3 bases are TGCGCCAGCAGCCAAGAGACGGGTAGTTTGAAGACCCAGTACTTC.

V usage is TRBV19 and J usage is TRBJ2-2; D gene ambiguous. V was shortened by 3 bases and J by 7 bases, with 12 bases between the two germline ends. CDR3 length: 14 residues. From germline, CDR1 is LNHDA and CDR2 SQIVND (reference sequence). DNA for the CDR3: TGTGCCAGTAGTATCCGCGGAAGACTCGGGGAGCTGTTTTTT. As protein: CASSIRGRLGELFF.

V and J are TRBV12-3 or TRBV12-4 and TRBJ1-1; 8 bases are shared with TRBD1. Germline trimming cut 11 bases from V and 5 bases from J; bases unmatched to any gene: 10. This CDR3 is built from 13 residues. For the CDR3, the DNA is TGTGCCGGCGGAGACAGGGGCAGGACTGAAGCTTTCTTT. Protein: CAGGDRGRTEAFF.

The CDR3: CASSNSGKSGQYF. The CDR3 DNA follows: TGTGCCAGCAGCAACTCCGGGAAAAGCGGGCAGTACTTC. This chain uses TRBV6-2 or TRBV6-3 with TRBJ2-7; D is perhaps TRBD2 (5 bases). Germline V gene sequence: CDR1 MNHEY, CDR2 SVGEGT. Trimming removed 6 bases at V and 9 bases at J, with 18 bases between. The CDR3 has 13 amino acids.

V is TRBV27 and J is TRBJ2-5; 9 bases align to TRBD2. Germline CDR1 and CDR2: MNHEY and SMNVEV (reference sequence). J was trimmed by 2 bases and V by 3 bases; bases with no gene match: 10. The CDR3 spans 17 residues. In DNA, the CDR3 is TGTGCCAGCAGTTTGAGCTTCTCGACTAGCGGACAAGAGACCCAGTACTTC. Protein: CASSLSFSTSGQETQYF.

This chain connects TRBV4-2 to TRBJ2-5; a possible D gene is TRBD2 (7 bases). Germline-derived CDR1 and CDR2 are LGHNA and YNFKEQ. Trimming took off 0 bases at V and 2 bases at J, with 16 bases between the two ends. This CDR3 is built from 17 residues. CDR3 amino acids: CASSQDTKGGRQETQYF. DNA for the CDR3: TGTGCCAGCAGCCAAGACACGAAGGGGGGGAGGCAAGAGACCCAGTACTTC.

This clonotype was counted only a few times. The chain carries TRBV19 and TRBJ1-2; 9 bases are shared with TRBD1. Germline V lookup: CDR1 LNHDA, CDR2 SQIVND (reference sequence). This CDR3 comprises 13 residues. The V segment lost 6 bases and the J segment 5 bases; nucleotides outside the gene matches: 4. CDR3 sequence: CASSGDRAYGYTF. The CDR3 nucleotides are TGTGCCAGTAGCGGGGACAGGGCATATGGCTACACCTTC.

This clonotype was seen ten or more times. The V and J genes are TRBV20-1 and TRBJ2-7, with 11 bases lining up with TRBD2. The ends lost 5 bases at V and 0 bases at J; junction bases unmatched: 6. In germline, CDR1 is DFQATT, CDR2 SNEGSKA (reference sequence). CDR3 length: 15 residues. The CDR3, as DNA: TGCAGTGCTTGGACTAGCGGGCATAGCTCCTACGAGCAGTACTTC. Translating gives CSAWTSGHSSYEQYF.

This clonotype was recorded at least ten times. The V gene is TRBV7-9, the J gene TRBJ2-5; 10 bases fit TRBD1. The V and J ends lost 8 bases and 3 bases, in that order; junction bases with no gene match: 6. The CDR3 loop spans 14 amino acids. CDR1 is SEHNR and CDR2 is FQNEAQ in the germline V gene (reference sequence). The CDR3 loop reads CASLRTGGKETQYF. The CDR3 DNA follows: TGTGCCAGCCTACGGACAGGGGGTAAAGAGACCCAGTACTTC.